What follows is one T cell receptor (beta chain) and its context. The antigen is unknown. Focal radiation and CTLA-4 blockade (ipilimumab) were tested in chemo-refractory metastatic non-small-cell lung cancer patients. The sample originates from a study of radiotherapy plus CTLA-4 blockade in lung cancer. About the study: An objective response was seen in roughly a sixth of patients, and disease control in around 33%. Study-level results: In blood, TCR clones derived from the tumor expanded after radiotherapy plus ipilimumab. With interferon-beta, early dynamics of blood T cell clones were reported to best predict response.

Measured with immunoSEQ multiplex PCR; TCRdb has only the in-frame clones, and not every one. Among approximately 99,000 clones listed, just over 85% were seen once. V was cut by 5 bases and J by 7 bases, with 15 bases left in between. Germline V lookup: CDR1 KGHSH, CDR2 LQKENI. The CDR3 sequence is 13 residues long. This chain links TRBV18 with TRBJ2-7; tentative D call: TRBD1 (6 bases). The receptor comes from a human donor with non-small cell lung cancer that progressed on radiotherapy plus ipilimumab. The material was peripheral blood, obtained from a patient treated with radiotherapy plus ipilimumab. The CDR3 DNA is TGTGCCAGCTCATCTACAGGGAATGGTGAGCAGTACTTC. Residues: CASSSTGNGEQYF.